This passage covers 21 T cell receptor beta chains from one sample sequenced in a study of blood T cell repertoires in COVID-19. The data were produced by immunoSEQ multiplex PCR, yet TCRdb's version contains in-frame clones alone and is incomplete. Of under 300,000 clones in the sample, 90% were seen once. The specimen was peripheral blood. The receptors shown here come from an older woman with COVID-19, enrolled during active disease.

This clone showed up just once. The chain links TRBV9 to TRBJ1-2; TRBD1 matches at 10 bases. V was pared by 0 bases and J by 6 bases, with 14 bases of the junction left unmatched. This CDR3 has 18 residues. CDR1 is SGDLS, CDR2 YYNGEE, per germline. CDR3 amino acids: CASSVAGGPRTGGDGYTF. For the CDR3, the DNA is TGTGCCAGCAGCGTAGCTGGTGGGCCCCGGACAGGGGGGGATGGCTACACCTTC.

The chain uses TRBV6-5 and TRBJ1-2; D is perhaps TRBD1 (5 bases). From germline, CDR1 is MNHEY and CDR2 SVGAGI. V gave up 2 bases and J gave up 3 bases, with 13 bases separating them. This CDR3 has 15 residues. The CDR3 protein is CASSYGGDFDYGYTF. The DNA of the CDR3 is TGTGCCAGCAGTTACGGAGGGGACTTCGACTATGGCTACACCTTC.

This rearrangement joins TRBV18 to TRBJ2-7, with D unclear. Germline values: CDR1 KGHSH, CDR2 LQKENI. V lost 3 bases, J lost 5 bases, and 20 bases lay in between. This CDR3 comprises 16 residues. DNA of the CDR3: TGTGCCAGCTCACCCTTGGCGACACGGCTGTCGAACGAGCAGTACTTC. Translating gives CASSPLATRLSNEQYF.

The chain employs TRBV6-2 or TRBV6-3 and TRBJ2-7; TRBD2 matches at 12 bases. The length of the CDR3 is 13 residues. V shed 5 bases, J shed 6 bases, and the junction held 2 bases outside the gene matches. Per the germline V gene, CDR1 is MNHEY and CDR2 is SVGEGT. The CDR3 spells CASSLAGGLEQYF. CDR3 nucleotide sequence: TGTGCCAGCAGTCTAGCGGGGGGGCTCGAGCAGTACTTC.

V gene TRBV10-3 combines with J gene TRBJ2-2, with TRBD1 matching 7 bases. The germline CDR1 and CDR2 sequences are ENHRY and SYGVKD. The V segment lost 6 bases and the J segment 6 bases; nucleotides outside the gene matches: 16. The CDR3 has 17 residues. The CDR3 DNA reads TGTGCCATCAGCCCGACCCCCACAGGGGACGGCGCCGGGGAGCTGTTTTTT. It codes for CAISPTPTGDGAGELFF.

The CDR3 coding sequence is TGTGCCAGCAGTGTACAATGGACCCAGTACTTC. As protein: CASSVQWTQYF. J is TRBJ2-5 and V is TRBV28; D uncertain. Trimming shortened V by 5 bases and J by 7 bases, and 8 bases separated the two germline ends. Germline CDR1 reads MDHEN; CDR2 reads SYDVKM. The CDR3 is 11 residues long.

J is TRBJ1-6 and V is TRBV4-3; D might be TRBD1 (5 bases). V was clipped by 0 bases and J by 6 bases, with 15 bases between them. The CDR3 is 17 residues long. Germline values: CDR1 LGHNA, CDR2 YSLEER. The CDR3 nucleotides are TGCGCCAGCAGCCAAGATATCGCGGGGCCTTCTAATTCACCCCTCCACTTT. The encoded protein is CASSQDIAGPSNSPLHF.

The chain joins TRBV3-1 (or the pseudogene TRBV3-2) to TRBJ2-1; TRBD2 matches at 7 bases. Per germline, CDR1 LGHDT and CDR2 YNNKEL (reference sequence). There are 15 residues in the CDR3. The J segment lost 4 bases and the V segment lost 1 base, leaving 4 bases of the junction unmatched. The CDR3 DNA reads as TGTGCCAGCAGCCAAGCTAGCGGAGTATACAATGAGCAGTTCTTC. It translates to CASSQASGVYNEQFF.

This chain joins TRBV7-2 and TRBJ1-6; 8 positions match TRBD1. After removal of 7 bases from V and 7 bases from J, the junction contained 15 bases not matched to a gene. Per germline, CDR1 SGHTA and CDR2 FQGNSA. This CDR3 is built from 17 residues. The CDR3 reads CASTLGPSGTGNSPLHF. As DNA, the CDR3 is TGTGCCAGCACCCTAGGGCCCTCCGGGACAGGCAATTCACCCCTCCACTTT. Based on the CDR3 plus reference TRBV7-2 and TRBJ1-6, the full variable domain is GAGVSQSPSNKVTEKGKDVELRCDPISGHTALYWYRQSLGQGLEFLIYFQGNSAPDKSGLPSDRFSAERTGGSVSTLTIQRTQQEDSAVYLCASTLGPSGTGNSPLHFGNGTRLTVT.

The rearrangement links TRBV7-3 to TRBJ1-2; tentatively, D is TRBD1 (6 bases). Looked up from germline, CDR1 is SGHTA and CDR2 is FQGTGA. Trimming removed 1 base at V and 4 bases at J, with 13 bases between. The CDR3 extends over 15 amino acids. The CDR3 sequence is CASSLNGGGVYGYTF. The CDR3 nucleotides are TGTGCCAGCAGCTTAAATGGGGGCGGTGTCTATGGCTACACCTTC.

The rearrangement joins TRBV9 to TRBJ2-1; TRBD2 aligns across 13 bases. CDR3 length equals 16 residues. The germline V gene has CDR1 SGDLS and CDR2 YYNGEE. Trimming cost V 4 bases and J 2 bases; bases outside gene matches: 3. The CDR3 sequence is CASSPLAGGTYNEQFF. DNA for the CDR3: TGTGCCAGCAGCCCACTAGCGGGGGGGACCTACAATGAGCAGTTCTTC.

This clone occurred once. V gene TRBV3-1 (or the pseudogene TRBV3-2) combines with J gene TRBJ1-4; 9 bases map to TRBD1. This CDR3 region has 17 residues. J gave up 13 bases and V 1 base, and 16 bases lay outside the gene matches. Germline V gene data show CDR1 as LGHDT and CDR2 as YNNKEL (reference sequence). The CDR3 here is CASSQAGTGILGRGLFF. DNA for the CDR3: TGTGCCAGCAGCCAAGCCGGGACAGGGATACTCGGGAGGGGACTGTTTTTT.

The chain combines TRBV6-5 with TRBJ1-4; 7 bases line up with TRBD1. With 0 bases clipped from V and 7 bases from J, the junction kept 2 bases outside the gene matches. The CDR3 contains 14 residues. Germline V gene lookup returns CDR1 MNHEY and CDR2 SVGAGI. The CDR3 is CASSYSGQAEKLFF. The CDR3 coding sequence is TGTGCCAGCAGTTACTCCGGACAGGCTGAAAAACTGTTTTTT.

CDR3: CASSFSQGYYGYTF. The CDR3 DNA follows: TGTGCCAGCAGCTTCTCCCAGGGCTACTATGGCTACACCTTC. This rearrangement joins TRBV11-2 to TRBJ1-2; D possibly corresponds to TRBD1 (5 bases). Germline assignment: CDR1 SGHAT and CDR2 FQNNGV. V lost 3 bases and J lost 3, with 11 bases in between. There are 14 residues in the CDR3.

The CDR3 nucleotides are TGTGCCAGCAGCCCCAATCTAAGTTCACCCCTCCACTTT. Encoded protein: CASSPNLSSPLHF. The rearrangement joins TRBV7-3 to TRBJ1-6; D ambiguous. Germline V gene sequence: CDR1 SGHTA, CDR2 FQGTGA. Trimming removed 5 bases from V and 9 bases from J, with 11 bases in between. The CDR3 covers 13 residues.

The chain combines TRBV10-3 with TRBJ1-2, with 9 bases that match TRBD1. The CDR3 sequence is 15 residues long. The J segment lost 6 bases and the V segment lost 0 bases, leaving 5 bases of the junction unmatched. The germline CDR1 and CDR2 sequences are ENHRY and SYGVKD. Here the CDR3 reads CAISESGTGSNGYTF. CDR3 sequence (DNA): TGTGCCATCAGTGAGTCTGGGACAGGGTCTAATGGCTACACCTTC.

A few counts support this clone. V gene TRBV4-3 combines with J gene TRBJ1-6; D unresolved. The CDR3 covers 12 residues. V was shortened by 1 base and J by 10 bases, with 5 bases between the two germline ends. Germline lookup yields CDR1 LGHNA and CDR2 YSLEER. The CDR3 loop is CASSQGGSPLHF. CDR3 nucleotides: TGCGCCAGCAGCCAAGGAGGATCACCCCTCCACTTT.

This clone was detected only a few times. The CDR3 sequence: CASSLIGGSGEAFF. CDR3 bases: TGTGCCAGCAGCTTGATTGGGGGCTCGGGTGAAGCTTTCTTT. The chain combines TRBV5-4 with TRBJ1-1, with a possible D match to TRBD1 (6 bases). Germline CDR1 SGHNT, CDR2 YYREEE (reference sequence). This CDR3 is 14 amino acids long. The V and J ends lost 1 base and 7 bases respectively, with 14 bases between them.

The chain couples TRBV7-9 to TRBJ2-3; TRBD1 agrees at 9 bases. The CDR3 has 12 residues. V shed 5 bases and J 15 bases; nucleotides not matched to a gene: 9. CDR1 is SEHNR and CDR2 is FQNEAQ in the germline V gene (reference sequence). The CDR3 DNA follows: TGTGCCAGCAGCAACGGACAGGGGCCAAAATATTTT. This sequence encodes CASSNGQGPKYF.

This clone was observed once. The CDR3 sequence: CASSLVGASLSYEQYF. The CDR3 DNA reads TGCGCCAGCAGCTTGGTAGGGGCGTCCCTCTCCTACGAGCAGTACTTC. The genes are TRBV5-1 and TRBJ2-7; tentative D call: TRBD1 (5 bases). This CDR3 is 16 amino acids long. V lost 0 bases and J 0 bases, leaving 13 bases between the germline ends. CDR1 SGHRS and CDR2 YFSETQ come from the germline V gene.

The chain couples TRBV5-6 to TRBJ1-2, with D possibly matching TRBD1 (5 bases). V dropped 5 bases and J dropped 3 bases, with 8 bases sitting between them. Germline values: CDR1 SGHDT, CDR2 YYEEEE. This CDR3 has 12 amino acids. The DNA of the CDR3 is TGTGCCAGCAGTATAGGGGACTATGGCTACACCTTC. Amino acids: CASSIGDYGYTF.